This T cell receptor (beta chain) was recovered during a study of shared clonotypes between healthy human individuals. Study outcomes and limitations: Across subsets, estimated richness was generally greater for naive than for memory populations. Relative to clonotypes present in all four donors, those not shared had lower generation probabilities. The authors expected sequencing depth to affect clonotype sharing among donors.

CD8 cells classed as naive were CD45RO-negative and positively selected for CCR7, excluding terminally differentiated effector memory CD45RA+ cells. Recent vaccinations or acute infections were absent in the healthy HIV-negative adult donors. The protocol was immunoSEQ multiplex PCR, while the TCRdb copy is restricted to in-frame clones and leaves out a portion. The sample includes 1.5 million to 2.5 million clones, about 94% seen only once; the top ten take 0.95% to 1.5%. Points on this clone: Antigen: not known. The same CDR3 can be traced to other DNA sequences in this sample.

The CDR3 is 14 residues long. The germline V gene has CDR1 SNHLY and CDR2 FYNNEI. The junction had 4 bases not matched to a gene; V was cut back by 5 bases and J by 4 bases. V gene TRBV2 combines with J gene TRBJ1-1, with 10 bases fitting TRBD1. This clonotype was obtained from a man younger than 35 in good health. Sequencing used naive CD8+ T cells sorted from blood. The CDR3 is CASSLGQGVTEAFF. CDR3 coding DNA: TGTGCCAGCAGTCTCGGACAGGGGGTCACTGAAGCTTTCTTT.